These T cell receptor beta chains were read from a single sample in a study of shared clonotypes between healthy human individuals. TCRdb's table, derived via immunoSEQ multiplex PCR, lists solely in-frame clones and lacks some. The repertoire includes about 2 million clones, approximately 95% of them detected once, and 0.1% to 0.15% sits in the top ten. Sample: naive CD4+ T cells sorted from blood. Receptors were obtained from a man aged 18 to 29 in good health. Both conserved end residues are part of each CDR3. The D gene is left open where the match is weak. Rows may omit the clone size; those that give it use once, few, many or a size class.

D	size	V	length	J	CDR3	DNA
TRBD2	NA	TRBV19	16	TRBJ2-2	CASSKTSGTNTGELFF	TGTGCCAGTAGCAAAACTAGCGGGACCAACACCGGGGAGCTGTTTTTT
TRBD1	NA	TRBV9	15	TRBJ2-1	CASSVVGQVYNEQFF	TGTGCCAGCAGCGTAGTGGGACAGGTCTACAATGAGCAGTTCTTC
NA	NA	TRBV5-4	17	TRBJ1-1	CASSLKGGLIMNTEAFF	TGTGCCAGCAGCTTGAAGGGTGGATTAATTATGAACACTGAAGCTTTCTTT
NA	NA	TRBV2	11	TRBJ2-3	CASRALDTQYF	TGTGCCAGCAGGGCCCTTGATACGCAGTATTTT
NA	NA	TRBV6-5	14	TRBJ1-1	CASSSTGLNTEAFF	TGTGCCAGCAGTTCGACAGGTTTGAACACTGAAGCTTTCTTT
NA	once	TRBV7-2	14	TRBJ2-7	CASTWVGGSYEQYF	TGTGCCAGCACCTGGGTCGGGGGCTCCTACGAGCAGTACTTC
NA	once	TRBV6-1	14	TRBJ1-5	CASSEQGANQPQHF	TGTGCCAGCAGTGAACAGGGCGCGAATCAGCCCCAGCATTTT
NA	NA	TRBV27	13	TRBJ1-3	CASSPNSGNTIYF	TGTGCCAGCAGTCCTAACTCTGGAAACACCATATATTTT
NA	NA	TRBV2	14	TRBJ1-5	CASSEALENQPQHF	TGTGCCAGCAGTGAAGCTTTAGAGAATCAGCCCCAGCATTTT
NA	NA	TRBV7-2	14	TRBJ1-1	CASSLGQQLTEAFF	TGTGCCAGCAGCTTAGGACAGCAACTCACTGAAGCTTTCTTT
NA	NA	TRBV6-5	14	TRBJ1-1	CASSYAFKNTEAFF	TGTGCCAGCAGTTACGCGTTCAAGAACACTGAAGCTTTCTTT
TRBD1	NA	TRBV29-1	12	TRBJ1-2	CSVTWDSYGYTF	TGCAGCGTAACTTGGGACAGCTATGGCTACACCTTC